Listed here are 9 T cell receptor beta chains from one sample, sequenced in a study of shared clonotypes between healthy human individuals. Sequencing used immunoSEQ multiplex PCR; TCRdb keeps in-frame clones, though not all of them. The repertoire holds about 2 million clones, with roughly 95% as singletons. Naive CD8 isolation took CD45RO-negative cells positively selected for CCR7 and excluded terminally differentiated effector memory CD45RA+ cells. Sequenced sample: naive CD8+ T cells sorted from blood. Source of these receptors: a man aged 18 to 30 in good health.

CDR3 nucleotides: TGTGCCAGCAAAGGACAGGGGGAGACCCAGTACTTC. Amino acids: CASKGQGETQYF. The chain recombines TRBV27 with TRBJ2-5, with 9 bases identical to TRBD1. CDR1 and CDR2 from the germline V gene are MNHEY and SMNVEV (reference sequence). This CDR3 is built from 12 residues. The V segment lost 7 bases and the J segment 5 bases; nucleotides outside the gene matches: 2.

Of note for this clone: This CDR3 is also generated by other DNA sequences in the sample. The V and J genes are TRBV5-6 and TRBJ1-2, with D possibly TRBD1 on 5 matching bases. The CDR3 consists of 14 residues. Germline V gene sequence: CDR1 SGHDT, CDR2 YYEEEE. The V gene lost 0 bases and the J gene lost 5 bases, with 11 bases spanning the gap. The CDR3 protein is CASSLGGSPYGYTF. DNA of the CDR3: TGTGCCAGCAGCTTGGGGGGCAGTCCTTATGGCTACACCTTC.

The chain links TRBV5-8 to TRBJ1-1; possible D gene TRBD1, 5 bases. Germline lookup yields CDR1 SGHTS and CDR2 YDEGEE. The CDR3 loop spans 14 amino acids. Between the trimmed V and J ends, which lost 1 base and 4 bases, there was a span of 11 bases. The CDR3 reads CASSLYGGSTEAFF. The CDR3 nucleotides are TGTGCCAGCAGCTTGTACGGGGGGAGCACTGAAGCTTTCTTT.

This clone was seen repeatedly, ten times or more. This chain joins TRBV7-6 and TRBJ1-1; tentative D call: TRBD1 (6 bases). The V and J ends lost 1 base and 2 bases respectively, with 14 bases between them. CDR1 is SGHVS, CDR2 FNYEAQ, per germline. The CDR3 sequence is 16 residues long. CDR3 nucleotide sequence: TGTGCCAGCAGCTTAGACCCCCAGGGACAAAACACTGAAGCTTTCTTT. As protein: CASSLDPQGQNTEAFF.

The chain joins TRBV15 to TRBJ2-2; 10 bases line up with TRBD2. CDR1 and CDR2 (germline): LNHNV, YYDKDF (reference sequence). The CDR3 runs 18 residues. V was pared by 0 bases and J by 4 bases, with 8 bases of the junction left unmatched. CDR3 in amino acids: CATSRDRAGGPSTGELFF. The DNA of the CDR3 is TGTGCCACCAGCAGAGATCGAGCGGGAGGGCCAAGCACCGGGGAGCTGTTTTTT.

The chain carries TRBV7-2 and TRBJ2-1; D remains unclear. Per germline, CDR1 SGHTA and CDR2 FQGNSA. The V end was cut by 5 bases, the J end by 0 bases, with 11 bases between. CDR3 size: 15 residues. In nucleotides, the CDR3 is TGTGCCAGCAGCCCTACCGAAAGCTCCTACAATGAGCAGTTCTTC. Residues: CASSPTESSYNEQFF. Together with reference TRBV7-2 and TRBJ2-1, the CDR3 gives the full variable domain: GAGVSQSPSNKVTEKGKDVELRCDPISGHTALYWYRQSLGQGLEFLIYFQGNSAPDKSGLPSDRFSAERTGGSVSTLTIQRTQQEDSAVYLCASSPTESSYNEQFFGPGTRLTVL.

In DNA form, the CDR3 reads TGTGCCAGCAGCTTAAATGGGCTAGCGGAGAACACCGGGGAGCTGTTTTTT. It codes for CASSLNGLAENTGELFF. The genes are TRBV7-9 and TRBJ2-2; 7 nucleotides match TRBD2. V lost 2 bases and J lost 1; bases outside the gene matches: 7. The CDR3 has 17 residues. CDR1 SEHNR and CDR2 FQNEAQ come from the germline V gene (reference sequence).

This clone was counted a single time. The CDR3: CASRGGYSGGFTDTQYF. The CDR3 nucleotides read TGTGCCAGCAGAGGAGGGTACAGCGGGGGGTTCACAGATACGCAGTATTTT. J is TRBJ2-3 and V is TRBV28; the match to TRBD2 covers 9 bases. Germline lookup yields CDR1 MDHEN and CDR2 SYDVKM. V was clipped by 6 bases and J by 2 bases; unmatched bases: 12. This CDR3 spans 17 amino acids.

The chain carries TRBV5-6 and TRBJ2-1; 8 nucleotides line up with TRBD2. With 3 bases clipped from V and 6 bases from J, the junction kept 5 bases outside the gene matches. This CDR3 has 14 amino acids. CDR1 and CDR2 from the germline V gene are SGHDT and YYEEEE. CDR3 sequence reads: CASSWGLGGNEQFF. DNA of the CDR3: TGTGCCAGCAGCTGGGGACTAGGGGGCAATGAGCAGTTCTTC. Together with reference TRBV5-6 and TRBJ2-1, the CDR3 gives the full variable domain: DAGVTQSPTHLIKTRGQQVTLRCSPKSGHDTVSWYQQALGQGPQFIFQYYEEEERQRGNFPDRFSGHQFPNYSSELNVNALLLGDSALYLCASSWGLGGNEQFFGPGTRLTVL.